This T cell receptor (beta chain) stems from a study of shared T cell receptors in the human thymus. Trimming removed 4 bases at V and 2 bases at J, with 9 bases between. The CDR3 spans 13 residues. Germline V CDR1 and CDR2: SGHKS, YYEKEE (reference sequence). Clones were sequenced by immunoSEQ multiplex PCR, and TCRdb holds only the in-frame ones, with some missing. The data contain hundreds of thousands of clones, approximately 78% of them seen just once; the ten biggest clones take up more than 0.01%. These data were also filed under a second study, of human thymus T cells. That report notes: Across thymic and blood repertoires, the usage of V and J genes appeared to be biased.

The rearrangement uses TRBV5-5 and TRBJ2-5, with a tentative D call TRBD2 (5 bases). This receptor was obtained from a boy under two years old with a congenital heart defect. The material sequenced was thymocytes. CDR3 sequence: CASSRRFQETQYF. Written as DNA, the CDR3 is TGTGCCAGCAGCCGGAGGTTTCAAGAGACCCAGTACTTC.